The present T cell receptor (beta chain) was sequenced within a study of T cell repertoires in cytomegalovirus infection. Study-wide results and limits: Adding up the frequency of public TCR beta families identified people who carried CMV plus the relevant HLA.

Comment on this clonotype: The antigen remains undetermined.

TCRdb reprocessed the reads with MiXCR, giving one entry per CDR3 protein. This table has about 310,000 distinct CDR3 sequences, just under 25% appearing once. The sample in question was cultured PBMCs, obtained from culture after CMV antigen stimulation. The sequence was collected from a human donor in good health (CMV status not recorded). Some clones in this sample may be carry-over from other donors' samples.

The CDR3 coding sequence is TGCGCCAGCAGCCTCTTGGGGTTTGATGAAAAACTGTTTTTT. Encoded protein: CASSLLGFDEKLFF. The V call is TRBV5-1, the J call TRBJ1-4, with D unclear. The CDR3 is 14 residues long. The germline V and J ends were trimmed by 4 bases and 6 bases, with 13 bases remaining between them. Per the germline V gene, CDR1 is SGHRS and CDR2 is YFSETQ.